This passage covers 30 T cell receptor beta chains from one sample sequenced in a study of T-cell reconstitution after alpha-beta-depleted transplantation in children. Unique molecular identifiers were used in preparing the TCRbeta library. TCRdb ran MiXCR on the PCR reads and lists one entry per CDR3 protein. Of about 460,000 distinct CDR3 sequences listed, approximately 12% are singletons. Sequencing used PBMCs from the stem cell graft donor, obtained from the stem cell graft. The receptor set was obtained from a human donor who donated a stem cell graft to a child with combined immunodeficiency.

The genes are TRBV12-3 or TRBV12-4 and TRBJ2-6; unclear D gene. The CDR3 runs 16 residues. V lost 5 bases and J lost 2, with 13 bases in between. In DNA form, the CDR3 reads TGTGCCAGCAGTCCCGGGCCTGGGCCTGGGGCCAACGTCCTGACTTTC. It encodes CASSPGPGPGANVLTF.

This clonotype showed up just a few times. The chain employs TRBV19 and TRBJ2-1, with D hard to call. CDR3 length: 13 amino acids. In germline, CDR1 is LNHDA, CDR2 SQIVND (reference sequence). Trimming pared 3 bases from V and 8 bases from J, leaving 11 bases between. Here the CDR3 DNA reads TGTGCCAGTAGTATTTATCTCTCTGATGAGCAGTTCTTC. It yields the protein CASSIYLSDEQFF.

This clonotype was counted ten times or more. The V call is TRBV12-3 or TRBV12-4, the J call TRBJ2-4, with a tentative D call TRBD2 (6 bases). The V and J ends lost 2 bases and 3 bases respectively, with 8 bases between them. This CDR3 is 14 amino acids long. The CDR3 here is CASSLRRVKNIQYF. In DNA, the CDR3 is TGTGCCAGCAGTTTAAGGAGGGTCAAAAACATTCAGTACTTC.

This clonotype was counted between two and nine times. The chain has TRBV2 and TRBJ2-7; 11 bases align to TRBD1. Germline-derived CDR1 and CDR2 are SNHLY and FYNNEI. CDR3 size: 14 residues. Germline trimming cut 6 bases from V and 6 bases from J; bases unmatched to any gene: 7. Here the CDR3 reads CASRAGTGGSEQYF. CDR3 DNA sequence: TGTGCCAGCAGGGCCGGGACAGGGGGTTCCGAGCAGTACTTC.

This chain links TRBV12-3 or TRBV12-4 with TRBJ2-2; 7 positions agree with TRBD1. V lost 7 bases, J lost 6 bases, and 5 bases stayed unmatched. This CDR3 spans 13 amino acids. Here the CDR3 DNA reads TGTGCCAGCACCACGGACAGGCCCGGGGAGCTGTTTTTT. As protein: CASTTDRPGELFF.

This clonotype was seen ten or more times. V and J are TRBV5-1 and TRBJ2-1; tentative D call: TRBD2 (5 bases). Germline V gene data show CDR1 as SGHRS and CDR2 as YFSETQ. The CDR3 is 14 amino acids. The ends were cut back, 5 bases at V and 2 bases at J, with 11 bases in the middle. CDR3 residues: CASSPRGTYNEQFF. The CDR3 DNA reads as TGCGCCAGCAGTCCACGGGGTACCTACAATGAGCAGTTCTTC.

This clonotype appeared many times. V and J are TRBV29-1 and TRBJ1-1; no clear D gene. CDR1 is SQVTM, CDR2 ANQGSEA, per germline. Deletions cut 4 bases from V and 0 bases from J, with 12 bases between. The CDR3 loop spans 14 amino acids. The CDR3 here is CSVGWRPMNTEAFF. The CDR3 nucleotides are TGCAGCGTTGGGTGGCGTCCCATGAACACTGAAGCTTTCTTT. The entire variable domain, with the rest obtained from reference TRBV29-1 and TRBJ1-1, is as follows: SAVISQKPSRDICQRGTSLTIQCQVDSQVTMMFWYRQQPGQSLTLIATANQGSEATYESGFVIDKFPISRPNLTFSTLTVSNMSPEDSSIYLCSVGWRPMNTEAFFGQGTRLTVV.

The CDR3 loop reads CASSPGSGQDYNEQFF. DNA of the CDR3: TGTGCCAGCAGCCCAGGGTCGGGACAGGATTACAATGAGCAGTTCTTC. The chain employs TRBV7-9 and TRBJ2-1; TRBD1 aligns across 8 bases. V lost 5 bases, J lost 4 bases, and 10 bases stayed unmatched. Germline CDR1 SEHNR, CDR2 FQNEAQ (reference sequence). CDR3 length: 16 amino acids.

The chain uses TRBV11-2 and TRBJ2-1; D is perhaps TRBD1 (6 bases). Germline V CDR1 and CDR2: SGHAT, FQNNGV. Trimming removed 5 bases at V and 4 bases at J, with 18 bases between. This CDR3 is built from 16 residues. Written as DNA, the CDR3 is TGTGCCAGCAGCCCGAACAGGGTAGGCGGGTACAATGAGCAGTTCTTC. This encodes CASSPNRVGGYNEQFF. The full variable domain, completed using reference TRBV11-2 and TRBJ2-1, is EAGVAQSPRYKIIEKRQSVAFWCNPISGHATLYWYQQILGQGPKLLIQFQNNGVVDDSQLPKDRFSAERLKGVDSTLKIQPAKLEDSAVYLCASSPNRVGGYNEQFFGPGTRLTVL.

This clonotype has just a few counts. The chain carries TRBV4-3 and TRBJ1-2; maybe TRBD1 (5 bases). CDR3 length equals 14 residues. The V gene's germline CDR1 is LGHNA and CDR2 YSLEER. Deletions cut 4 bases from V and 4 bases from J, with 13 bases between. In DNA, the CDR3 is TGCGCCAGCAGCCGAGAGACAGTTAGCTATGGCTACACCTTC. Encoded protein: CASSRETVSYGYTF.

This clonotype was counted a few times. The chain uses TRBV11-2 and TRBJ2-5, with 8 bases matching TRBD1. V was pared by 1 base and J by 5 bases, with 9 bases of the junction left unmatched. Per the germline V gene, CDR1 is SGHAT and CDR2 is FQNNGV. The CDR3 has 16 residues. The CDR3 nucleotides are TGTGCCAGCAGCTTAGTTGACAGGGGCTGGAGGGAGACCCAGTACTTC. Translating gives CASSLVDRGWRETQYF.

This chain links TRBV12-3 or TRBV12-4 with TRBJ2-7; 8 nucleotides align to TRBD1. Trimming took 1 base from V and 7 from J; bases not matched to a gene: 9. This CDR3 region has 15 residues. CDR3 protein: CASSLVPGGAGEQYF. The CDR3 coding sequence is TGTGCCAGCAGTTTAGTTCCAGGGGGCGCGGGAGAGCAGTACTTC.

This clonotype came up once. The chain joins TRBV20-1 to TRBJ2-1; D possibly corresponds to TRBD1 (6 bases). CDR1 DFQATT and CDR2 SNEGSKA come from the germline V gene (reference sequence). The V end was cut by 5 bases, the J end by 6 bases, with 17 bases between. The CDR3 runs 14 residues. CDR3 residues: CSAPDSGRGNEQFF. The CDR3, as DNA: TGCAGTGCTCCGGACAGCGGTAGGGGCAATGAGCAGTTCTTC.

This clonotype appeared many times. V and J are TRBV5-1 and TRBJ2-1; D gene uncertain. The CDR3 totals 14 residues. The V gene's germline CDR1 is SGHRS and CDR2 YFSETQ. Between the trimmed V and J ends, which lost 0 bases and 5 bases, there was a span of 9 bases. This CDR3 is CASSLDGRHNEQFF. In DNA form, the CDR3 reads TGCGCCAGCAGCTTGGATGGACGCCACAATGAGCAGTTCTTC. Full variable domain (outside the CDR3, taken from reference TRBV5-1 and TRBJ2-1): KAGVTQTPRYLIKTRGQQVTLSCSPISGHRSVSWYQQTPGQGLQFLFEYFSETQRNKGNFPGRFSGRQFSNSRSEMNVSTLELGDSALYLCASSLDGRHNEQFFGPGTRLTVL.

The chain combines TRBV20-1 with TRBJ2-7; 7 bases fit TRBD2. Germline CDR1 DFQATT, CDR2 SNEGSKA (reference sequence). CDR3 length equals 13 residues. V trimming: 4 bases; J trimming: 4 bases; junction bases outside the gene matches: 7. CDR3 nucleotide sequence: TGCAGTGCTAATGGGAGGGCCGATTACGAGCAGTACTTC. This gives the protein CSANGRADYEQYF.

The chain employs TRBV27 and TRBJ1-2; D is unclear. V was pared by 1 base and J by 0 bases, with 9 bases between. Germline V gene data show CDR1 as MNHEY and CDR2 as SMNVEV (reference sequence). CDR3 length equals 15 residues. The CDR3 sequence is CASSLYALPNYGYTF. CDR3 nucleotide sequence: TGTGCCAGCAGTTTATACGCTCTACCTAACTATGGCTACACCTTC.

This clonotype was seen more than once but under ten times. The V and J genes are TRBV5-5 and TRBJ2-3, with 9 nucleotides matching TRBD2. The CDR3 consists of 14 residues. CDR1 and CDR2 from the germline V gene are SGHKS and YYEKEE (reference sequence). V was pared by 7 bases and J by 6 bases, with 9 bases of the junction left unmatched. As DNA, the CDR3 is TGTGCCAGCGAGGCGGGAGGGCCTACTGATACGCAGTATTTT. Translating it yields CASEAGGPTDTQYF.

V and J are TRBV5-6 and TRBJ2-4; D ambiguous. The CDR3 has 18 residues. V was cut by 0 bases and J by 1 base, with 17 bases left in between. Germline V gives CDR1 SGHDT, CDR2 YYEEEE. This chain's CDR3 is CASSLELTGVGAKNIQYF. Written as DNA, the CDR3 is TGTGCCAGCAGCTTGGAGTTGACCGGCGTAGGGGCCAAAAACATTCAGTACTTC.

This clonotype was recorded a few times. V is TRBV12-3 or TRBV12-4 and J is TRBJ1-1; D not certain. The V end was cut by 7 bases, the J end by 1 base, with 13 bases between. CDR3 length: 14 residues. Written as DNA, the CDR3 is TGTGCCAGCATACTAATTTTGGGGAACACTGAAGCTTTCTTT. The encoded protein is CASILILGNTEAFF.

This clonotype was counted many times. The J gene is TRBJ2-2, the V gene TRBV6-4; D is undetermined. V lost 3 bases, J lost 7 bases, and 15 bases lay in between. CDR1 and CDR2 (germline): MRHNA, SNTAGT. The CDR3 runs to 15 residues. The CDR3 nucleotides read TGTGCCAGCAGTGAGTTCGGGTCAGCCTTCGGGGAGCTGTTTTTT. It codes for CASSEFGSAFGELFF.

The CDR3 region has the DNA TGTGCCATCAGTGAGTCTGGCGGGAGGAGCTCCTACGAGCAGTACTTC. This sequence encodes CAISESGGRSSYEQYF. The genes are TRBV10-3 and TRBJ2-7, with 8 bases identical to TRBD2. Germline CDR1 is ENHRY and CDR2 is SYGVKD. J was trimmed by 0 bases and V by 0 bases; bases with no gene match: 4. There are 16 residues in the CDR3.

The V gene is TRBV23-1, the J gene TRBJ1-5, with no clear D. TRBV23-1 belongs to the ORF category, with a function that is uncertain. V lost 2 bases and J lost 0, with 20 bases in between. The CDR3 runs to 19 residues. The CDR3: CASSQPPDEGTYSNQPQHF. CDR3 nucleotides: TGCGCCAGCAGTCAACCACCCGACGAGGGAACCTATAGCAATCAGCCCCAGCATTTT.

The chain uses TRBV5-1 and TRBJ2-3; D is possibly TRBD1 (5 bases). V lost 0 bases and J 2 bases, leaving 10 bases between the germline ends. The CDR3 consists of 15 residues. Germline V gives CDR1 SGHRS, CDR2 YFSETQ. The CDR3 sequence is CASSLDRRPTDTQYF. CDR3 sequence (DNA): TGCGCCAGCAGCTTGGACAGGAGACCCACAGATACGCAGTATTTT. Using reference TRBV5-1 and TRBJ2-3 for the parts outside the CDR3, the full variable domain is KAGVTQTPRYLIKTRGQQVTLSCSPISGHRSVSWYQQTPGQGLQFLFEYFSETQRNKGNFPGRFSGRQFSNSRSEMNVSTLELGDSALYLCASSLDRRPTDTQYFGPGTRLTVL.

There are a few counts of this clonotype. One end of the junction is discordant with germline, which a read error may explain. CDR3 region: CASSTGVGNEQFF. The CDR3 nucleotides read TGTGCTAGCAGCACCGGAGTAGGAAACGAGCAGTTCTTC. The chain combines TRBV7-7 with TRBJ2-1, with unresolved D. The CDR3 covers 13 residues. Germline CDR1 and CDR2: SSHAT and FNYEAQ (reference sequence).

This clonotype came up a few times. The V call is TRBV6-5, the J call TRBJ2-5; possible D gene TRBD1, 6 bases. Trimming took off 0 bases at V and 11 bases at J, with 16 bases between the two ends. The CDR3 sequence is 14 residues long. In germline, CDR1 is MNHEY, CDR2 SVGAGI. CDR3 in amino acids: CASSYSNGYTGQYF. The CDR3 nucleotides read TGTGCCAGCAGTTACTCGAATGGGTATACAGGGCAGTACTTC.

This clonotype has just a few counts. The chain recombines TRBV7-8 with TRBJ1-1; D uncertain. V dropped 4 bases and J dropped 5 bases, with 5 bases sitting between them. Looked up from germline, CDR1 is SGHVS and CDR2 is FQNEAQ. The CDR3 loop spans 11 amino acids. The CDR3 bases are TGTGCCAGCAGCTCACGTACTGAAGCTTTCTTT. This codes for CASSSRTEAFF.

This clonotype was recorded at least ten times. The CDR3 is CSVGEGASEQYF. The DNA of the CDR3 is TGCAGCGTGGGTGAGGGGGCGAGCGAGCAGTACTTC. The chain joins TRBV29-1 to TRBJ2-7; 7 bases match TRBD1. The V gene's germline CDR1 is SQVTM and CDR2 ANQGSEA. V gave up 6 bases and J gave up 6 bases; unmatched junction bases: 8. This CDR3 is built from 12 residues.

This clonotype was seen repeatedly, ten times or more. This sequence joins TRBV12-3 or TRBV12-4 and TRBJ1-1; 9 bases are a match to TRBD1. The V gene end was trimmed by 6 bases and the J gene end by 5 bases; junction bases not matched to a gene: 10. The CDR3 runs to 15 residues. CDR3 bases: TGTGCCAGCAGGGAAACGGGACAGGGTTGGACTGAAGCTTTCTTT. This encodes CASRETGQGWTEAFF.

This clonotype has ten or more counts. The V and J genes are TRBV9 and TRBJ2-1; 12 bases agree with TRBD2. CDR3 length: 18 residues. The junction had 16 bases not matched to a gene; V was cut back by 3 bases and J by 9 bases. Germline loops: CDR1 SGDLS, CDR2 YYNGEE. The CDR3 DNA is TGTGCCAGCAGCGGGACCCACGAGACTAGCGGGAGTTGGGGTGAGCAGTTCTTC. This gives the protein CASSGTHETSGSWGEQFF.

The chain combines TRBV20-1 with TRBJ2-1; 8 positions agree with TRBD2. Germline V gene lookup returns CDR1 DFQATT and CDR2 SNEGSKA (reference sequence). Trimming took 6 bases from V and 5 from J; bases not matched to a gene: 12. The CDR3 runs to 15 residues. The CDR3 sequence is CSAPHVRGGDNEQFF. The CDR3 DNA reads TGCAGTGCCCCTCACGTCCGGGGGGGGGACAATGAGCAGTTCTTC.